Given below is one TCR beta chain in context. This entry comes from a study of blood T cell repertoires in COVID-19. Sequencing was performed with immunoSEQ multiplex PCR; in TCRdb, only in-frame clones are kept and a portion is missing. The sample records approximately 500,000 clones, roughly 88% being singletons. The CDR3 runs 14 residues. V was pared by 6 bases and J by 3 bases, with 4 bases of the junction left unmatched. Germline values: CDR1 ENHRY, CDR2 SYGVKD. This chain links TRBV10-3 with TRBJ2-2; 7 bases line up with TRBD1. This clonotype was sampled from a human donor in a cohort sampled during active COVID-19. The specimen was peripheral blood. CDR3 loop: CAISGDSYTGELFF. CDR3 DNA sequence: TGTGCCATCAGCGGGGACAGTTACACCGGGGAGCTGTTTTTT.